Following are 18 T cell receptor beta chains from one sample sequenced in a study of CD8 T cells in ankylosing spondylitis. Each CDR3 protein gets one entry after TCRdb re-called the 5' RACE reads with MiXCR. The sample has around 300,000 distinct CDR3 sequences, more than 20% seen once. Sequencing was carried out using blood, either unsorted or a sorted T cell fraction (not recorded which). These receptors were taken from a female donor with ankylosing spondylitis or in good health (not recorded which).

This clonotype was detected many times. This sequence joins TRBV10-3 and TRBJ2-1, with D uncertain. Germline-derived CDR1 and CDR2 are ENHRY and SYGVKD. The CDR3 contains 11 residues. The germline V and J ends were trimmed by 6 bases and 9 bases, with 9 bases remaining between them. The CDR3 DNA reads as TGTGCCATCAGGGAAACGGGTGAGCAGTTCTTC. Protein: CAIRETGEQFF.

The sample holds a few counts of this clonotype. The chain links TRBV5-6 to TRBJ2-1; D gene unclear. Germline lookup yields CDR1 SGHDT and CDR2 YYEEEE. The CDR3 has 14 residues. Trimming took 6 bases from V and 6 from J, leaving 16 bases between them. As DNA, the CDR3 is TGTGCCAGCAACGTACGGATCTCCCGCAATGAGCAGTTCTTC. Translated, it gives CASNVRISRNEQFF.

This clonotype was found a few times. V usage is TRBV9 and J usage is TRBJ2-3; D unresolved. The CDR3 contains 14 residues. Trimming removed 2 bases from V and 1 base from J, with 8 bases in between. The germline CDR1 and CDR2 sequences are SGDLS and YYNGEE. The CDR3 nucleotides are TGTGCCAGCAGCGTCGGACCTCGCACAGATACGCAGTATTTT. It codes for CASSVGPRTDTQYF.

This chain's CDR3 is CASRGGSQGDNEQFF. The CDR3 DNA follows: TGTGCCAGCAGGGGGGGGTCACAGGGCGACAATGAGCAGTTCTTC. The chain combines TRBV27 with TRBJ2-1; the D gene is possibly TRBD2 (7 bases). CDR3 length: 15 amino acids. V lost 6 bases and J 5 bases, leaving 17 bases between the germline ends. Per germline, CDR1 MNHEY and CDR2 SMNVEV (reference sequence).

This clonotype has a handful of counts. This sequence joins TRBV29-1 and TRBJ2-1; TRBD1 or TRBD2 may be the D gene (5 bases each). CDR1 is SQVTM and CDR2 is ANQGSEA in the germline V gene. Between the trimmed V and J ends, which lost 1 base and 3 bases, there was a span of 16 bases. This CDR3 region has 16 residues. The CDR3 protein is CSVEVGAVEDYNEQFF. In nucleotides, the CDR3 is TGCAGCGTTGAAGTAGGGGCGGTGGAGGACTACAATGAGCAGTTCTTC.

This clonotype was detected only a few times. This chain connects TRBV6-6 to TRBJ2-3, with unresolved D. V lost 8 bases, J lost 6 bases, and 9 bases lay in between. The CDR3 is 11 amino acids. From germline, CDR1 is MNHNY and CDR2 SVGAGI (reference sequence). CDR3 sequence (DNA): TGTGCCAGCCTAAGGGCGGATACGCAGTATTTT. This gives the protein CASLRADTQYF.

The V gene is TRBV12-3 or TRBV12-4, the J gene TRBJ2-3, with 13 bases lining up with TRBD2. The CDR3 covers 16 residues. V shed 8 bases and J 2 bases; nucleotides not matched to a gene: 7. Here the CDR3 reads CASLRLAGGSTDTQYF. The CDR3 DNA sequence: TGTGCCAGCCTTCGACTAGCGGGGGGTTCCACAGATACGCAGTATTTT.

This clonotype was seen a few times. The chain recombines TRBV4-3 with TRBJ2-7; D unclear. CDR3 length: 15 residues. The V end was cut by 0 bases, the J end by 6 bases, with 15 bases between. The germline V gene encodes CDR1 LGHNA and CDR2 YSLEER. The CDR3 sequence: CASSQDRAAASEQYF. CDR3 coding DNA: TGCGCCAGCAGCCAAGATAGGGCGGCAGCTTCCGAGCAGTACTTC.

The V gene is TRBV7-2, the J gene TRBJ1-1; D is uncertain. Germline assignment: CDR1 SGHTA and CDR2 FQGNSA. V lost 3 bases, J lost 0 bases, and 11 bases lay in between. CDR3 length: 15 amino acids. CDR3 DNA sequence: TGTGCCAGCAGCTTCGCCCTTCGAATGAACACTGAAGCTTTCTTT. Its translation is CASSFALRMNTEAFF.

A few counts support this clonotype. The V call is TRBV5-6, the J call TRBJ1-1; the match to TRBD1 covers 7 bases. The CDR3 totals 16 residues. CDR1 and CDR2 from the germline V gene are SGHDT and YYEEEE. With 4 bases clipped from V and 0 bases from J, the junction kept 9 bases outside the gene matches. As DNA, the CDR3 is TGTGCCAGCAGCCCCCAGACAGGGTCCATGAACACTGAAGCTTTCTTT. Translation: CASSPQTGSMNTEAFF.

The chain has TRBV7-2 and TRBJ2-7; D may be TRBD1 or TRBD2 (5 bases each). Per the germline V gene, CDR1 is SGHTA and CDR2 is FQGNSA. This CDR3 has 14 amino acids. Trimming left V 3 bases short and J 2 bases short, with 11 bases between. CDR3 region: CASSLGRVTYEQYF. The CDR3, as DNA: TGTGCCAGCAGCTTGGGACGGGTTACCTACGAGCAGTACTTC. The full variable domain, in which reference TRBV7-2 and TRBJ2-7 provide the parts outside the CDR3, is GAGVSQSPSNKVTEKGKDVELRCDPISGHTALYWYRQSLGQGLEFLIYFQGNSAPDKSGLPSDRFSAERTGGSVSTLTIQRTQQEDSAVYLCASSLGRVTYEQYFGPGTRLTVT.

This clonotype has only a few counts. This chain connects TRBV11-2 to TRBJ2-2; 10 positions match TRBD2. The V segment lost 4 bases and the J segment 4 bases; nucleotides outside the gene matches: 18. In germline, CDR1 is SGHAT, CDR2 FQNNGV. The CDR3 is 20 residues long. The CDR3 here is CASSSLRSSGRGIVTGELFF. CDR3 coding DNA: TGTGCCAGCAGCTCCTTACGATCTAGCGGGAGAGGTATCGTCACCGGGGAGCTGTTTTTT.

The rearrangement links TRBV10-3 to TRBJ2-7; the match to TRBD2 covers 8 bases. This CDR3 region has 13 residues. CDR1 is ENHRY and CDR2 is SYGVKD in the germline V gene. V was clipped by 10 bases and J by 4 bases; unmatched bases: 9. This chain's CDR3 is CATLDGRAYEQYF. The DNA of the CDR3 is TGTGCCACCCTAGACGGGAGGGCGTACGAGCAGTACTTC.

This clonotype was detected a few times. The chain is built from TRBV6-1 and TRBJ1-6, with D possibly matching TRBD1 (6 bases). Trimming cost V 6 bases and J 9 bases, with 18 bases left between them. Germline lookup yields CDR1 MNHNS and CDR2 SASEGT. This CDR3 comprises 15 residues. CDR3 sequence reads: CASRDSVGNPSPLHF. CDR3 in DNA: TGTGCCAGCAGGGACAGTGTTGGTAATCCTTCACCCCTCCACTTT.

Only a few counts were recorded for this clonotype. This chain uses TRBV30 with TRBJ1-5; D uncertain. Germline V gene sequence: CDR1 GTSNPN, CDR2 SVGIG (reference sequence). Trimming took off 2 bases at V and 5 bases at J, with 13 bases between the two ends. This CDR3 contains 14 residues. CDR3 amino acids: CAWSSGGKDQPQHF. CDR3 sequence (DNA): TGTGCCTGGAGTTCGGGCGGAAAGGATCAGCCCCAGCATTTT.

The V and J genes are TRBV6-1 and TRBJ2-1; D is unclear. V lost 4 bases and J 8 bases, leaving 15 bases between the germline ends. Germline V CDR1 and CDR2: MNHNS, SASEGT. The CDR3 spans 14 residues. Written as DNA, the CDR3 is TGTGCCAGCAGTGCGATTGGGGTGGGCGATGAGCAGTTCTTC. As protein: CASSAIGVGDEQFF.

This clonotype was seen a few times. This chain uses TRBV6-5 with TRBJ1-1, with no clear D. Between the trimmed V and J ends, which lost 0 bases and 5 bases, there was a span of 13 bases. This CDR3 is 15 amino acids long. CDR1 and CDR2 from the germline V gene are MNHEY and SVGAGI. CDR3 loop: CASSYSTGLGTEAFF. The CDR3 bases are TGTGCCAGCAGTTACTCGACGGGTTTGGGAACTGAAGCTTTCTTT.

This clonotype showed up just a few times. The chain recombines TRBV7-2 with TRBJ2-1, with no clear D. This CDR3 has 14 amino acids. Germline V gene lookup returns CDR1 SGHTA and CDR2 FQGNSA. V lost 5 bases and J 5 bases, leaving 13 bases between the germline ends. The CDR3 sequence is CASSKDVSNNEQFF. CDR3 nucleotides: TGTGCCAGCAGCAAAGATGTCAGTAACAATGAGCAGTTCTTC.